This record concerns one T cell receptor beta chain sequence. PCR primers comprised 60 Vbeta and 13 Jbeta primers. The method was immunoSEQ multiplex PCR; TCRdb's version includes in-frame clones alone and lacks a portion of them. The sample holds over 65,000 clones. The data were obtained in a study of cytomegalovirus exposure and HLA in healthy donors. V lost 8 bases to trimming and J lost 7 bases; unmatched junction nucleotides: 9. Germline V gene lookup returns CDR1 MNHNS and CDR2 SASEGT. The CDR3 has 13 amino acids. The chain links TRBV6-1 to TRBJ1-1; 8 bases are shared with TRBD1. The sequence was collected from a woman aged 25 to 39 in good health and CMV-seronegative. The sequenced sample consisted of PBMCs. The CDR3: CASLDRGNSEAFF. Here the CDR3 DNA reads TGTGCCAGCTTAGACAGGGGAAATAGTGAAGCTTTCTTT.